A selection of T cell receptor beta chains follows, all from one sample in a study of T cells expressing NK-cell markers. TCRdb reprocessed the 5' RACE reads, keeping one entry per CDR3 protein, no DNA. This sample's table reports fewer than 550,000 distinct CDR3 sequences. Sequenced: blood T cells: a sorted CD56 or NKG2C T cell subset, CD4+ or CD8+ T cells, or bulk PBMC T cells (not recorded which). The source of these receptors is a woman aged 50 to 60 in good health. Both conserved end residues are part of each CDR3.

CASTPGTANTEAFF,TRBV28,TRBJ1-1
CASSLSNYEQYF,TRBV11-3,TRBJ2-7
CSAPRASGTETQYF,TRBV20-1,TRBJ2-5
CASSPTTASYNEQFF,TRBV7-6,TRBJ2-1
CASSLGLAGGPNPTDTQYF,TRBV5-1,TRBJ2-3
CASSGGGTAISTDTQYF,TRBV5-1,TRBJ2-3
CSVEWLAGKGEQYF,TRBV29-1,TRBJ2-7
CASRQIQGASDEQFF,TRBV11-2,TRBJ2-1
CSVESLETQYF,TRBV29-1,TRBJ2-3
CASSPPKDIRWVNEQFF,TRBV6-2/TRBV6-3,TRBJ2-1
CASSLTTSGNYEQYF,TRBV7-8,TRBJ2-7
CSVLRAGVHTDTQYF,TRBV29-1,TRBJ2-3
CSAPTSYGETQYF,TRBV20-1,TRBJ2-5
CASSVTGQETQYF,TRBV7-9,TRBJ2-5
CASSYSNSVGNTIYF,TRBV6-5,TRBJ1-3
CASSLGGGAGGSEDTQYF,TRBV6-5,TRBJ2-3
CASSPTSGQGNTQYF,TRBV12-3/TRBV12-4,TRBJ2-3
CASSESSATARSPLHF,TRBV6-1,TRBJ1-6
CASSQGVGKVEPQHF,TRBV6-6,TRBJ1-5
CASSPPPSGYNEQFF,TRBV6-6,TRBJ2-1
CASRHTGTGGADTQYF,TRBV5-5,TRBJ2-3
CSARDQGTANTEAFF,TRBV20-1,TRBJ1-1
CSARPSGRRNTGELFF,TRBV20-1,TRBJ2-2
CASSLVETGELFF,TRBV7-2,TRBJ2-2
CASSWYSGQGAVGNIQYF,TRBV12-3/TRBV12-4,TRBJ2-4
CASSPQDRGRDEQFF,TRBV7-3,TRBJ2-1
CASSRGYNQPQHF,TRBV14,TRBJ1-5
CSVEITGIEAFF,TRBV29-1,TRBJ1-1
CATSDLKRSSDTQYF,TRBV24-1,TRBJ2-3
CASSPSREQFF,TRBV18,TRBJ2-1
CASSAGQQRYGYTF,TRBV19,TRBJ1-2
CSVEPSGVPQETQYF,TRBV29-1,TRBJ2-5
CASSPTSGKAGELFF,TRBV7-9,TRBJ2-2
CSAPILLTDTQYF,TRBV20-1,TRBJ2-3
CASSQRATSGRNTGELFF,TRBV18,TRBJ2-2
CASSLVRPPGNEQFF,TRBV7-8,TRBJ2-1
CASSLGPLEAFF,TRBV5-5,TRBJ1-1
CASSIDRVTTEAFF,TRBV5-1,TRBJ1-1
CSAITGGDYEQYF,TRBV20-1,TRBJ2-7
CASSYHYEQYF,TRBV2,TRBJ2-7
CSVEGDHYWGYTF,TRBV29-1,TRBJ1-2
CASSQIGWRSYNEQFF,TRBV4-1,TRBJ2-1
CASSALTGRSPLHF,TRBV10-2,TRBJ1-6